This record covers a single TCR beta chain. It was one heparinised blood draw, averaging roughly 100 mL, that each donor gave. The CDR3 is 15 amino acids. V shed 5 bases and J 7 bases; nucleotides not matched to a gene: 9. Germline V lookup: CDR1 MNHEY, CDR2 SVGAGI. Expressed TCRB transcripts got sequenced, as all isolated RNA was reverse transcribed. Measured with immunoSEQ multiplex PCR; TCRdb has only the in-frame clones, and not every one. The data hold about 230,000 clones, with 7.5% to 10% observed a single time. This sample was included in a study of beta chain features in type 1 diabetes. Study in general: Patient and healthy donor groups were alike in age, gender and cell yields.

The sample taken for sequencing was naive CD4+ T cells from blood. The clonotype comes from a woman aged 18-35 years in good health. The V call is TRBV6-5, the J call TRBJ2-2; 8 bases agree with TRBD1. The CDR3 here is CASSRGQGTGGELFF. The DNA for the CDR3 is TGTGCCAGCAGTCGTGGACAGGGAACGGGCGGGGAGCTGTTTTTT.